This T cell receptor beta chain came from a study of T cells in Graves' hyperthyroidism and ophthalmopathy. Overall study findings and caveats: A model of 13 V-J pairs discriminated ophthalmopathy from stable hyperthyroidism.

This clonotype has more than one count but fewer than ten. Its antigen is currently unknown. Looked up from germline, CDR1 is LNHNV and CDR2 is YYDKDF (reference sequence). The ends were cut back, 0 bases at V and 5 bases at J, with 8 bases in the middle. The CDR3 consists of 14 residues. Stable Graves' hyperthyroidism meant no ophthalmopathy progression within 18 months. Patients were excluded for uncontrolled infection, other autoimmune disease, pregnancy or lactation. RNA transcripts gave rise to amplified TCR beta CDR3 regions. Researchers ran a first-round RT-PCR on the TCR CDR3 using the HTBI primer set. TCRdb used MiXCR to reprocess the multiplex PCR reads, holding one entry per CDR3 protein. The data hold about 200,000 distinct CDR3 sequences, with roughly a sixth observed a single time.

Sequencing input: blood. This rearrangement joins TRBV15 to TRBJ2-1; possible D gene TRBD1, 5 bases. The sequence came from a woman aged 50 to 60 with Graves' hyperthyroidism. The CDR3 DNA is TGTGCCACCAGCAGAGATTCCAGGGACAATGAGCAGTTCTTC. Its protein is CATSRDSRDNEQFF.